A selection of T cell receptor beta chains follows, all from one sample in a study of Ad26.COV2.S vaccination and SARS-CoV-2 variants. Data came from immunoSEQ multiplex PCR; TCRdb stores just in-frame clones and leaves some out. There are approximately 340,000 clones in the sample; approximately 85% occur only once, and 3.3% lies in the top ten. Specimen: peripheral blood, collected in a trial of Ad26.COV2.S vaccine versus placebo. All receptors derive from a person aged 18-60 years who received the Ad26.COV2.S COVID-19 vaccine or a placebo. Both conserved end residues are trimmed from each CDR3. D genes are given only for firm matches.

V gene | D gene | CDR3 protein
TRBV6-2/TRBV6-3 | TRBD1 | ASSDRGSLSGANVLT
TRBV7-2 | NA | ASGGQIVSGANVLT
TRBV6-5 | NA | ASSSTGMGQF
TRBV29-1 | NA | SADEKAGLDTQY
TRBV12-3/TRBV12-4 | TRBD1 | ASSPGGWEQF
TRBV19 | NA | ASSVRENTEAF
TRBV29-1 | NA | SGGNEQF
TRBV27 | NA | ASSLGLGVYGYT
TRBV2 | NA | ASSLGQTETQY
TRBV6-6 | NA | ASSPPTKQDYGYT
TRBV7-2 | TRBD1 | ASSPSAGGISEAF
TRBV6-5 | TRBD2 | ASSRAGGQTQY
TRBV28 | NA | ASSPGPPYEQY
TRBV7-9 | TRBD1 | ASSSFRQGSTGELF
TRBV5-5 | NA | ASSFGARRDGYT
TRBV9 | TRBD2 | ASSPGGGPADTQY
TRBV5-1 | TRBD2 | ASSSGLAGGTETQY
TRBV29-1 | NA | SVQRAGRYEQY
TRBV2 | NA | ASSGGSWIENTIY
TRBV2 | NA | ASSVEGSSTEAF
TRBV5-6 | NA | ASSLGPTNEKLF
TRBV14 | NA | ASSQVPTYNEQF
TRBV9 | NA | ASSVDRDSSSYEQY
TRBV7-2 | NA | ASSSYGGEKLF
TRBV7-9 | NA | ASSLASGGSSDEQY
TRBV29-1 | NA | SVESNLKFDGYT
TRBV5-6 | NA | ASSLDPNSLEQY
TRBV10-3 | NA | AISESTDTQY
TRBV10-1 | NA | ASSDGTALGEQY
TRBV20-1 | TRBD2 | SAAGTTRF
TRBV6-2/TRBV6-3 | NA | ASSRDLTNEKLF
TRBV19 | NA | ATHGLEGSTDTQY
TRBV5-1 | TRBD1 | ASSPDRGPSYEQY
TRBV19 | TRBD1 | ASRTTGSKNTEAF
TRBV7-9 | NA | ASSFRVLQGMGELF
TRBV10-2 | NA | ASKDSWGNTEAF
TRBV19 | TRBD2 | ASSIGLAGDPRTQY
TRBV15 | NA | ATRRSRATINEQF
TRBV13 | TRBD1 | ASSGVGTGSDTQY
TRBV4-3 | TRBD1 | ASSQAPGQGRDEQY
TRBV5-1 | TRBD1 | ASSDQGAPRYT
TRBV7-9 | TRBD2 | ASRLAGGAPHEQF